A selection of T cell receptor beta chains follows, all from one sample in a study of CD8+CD57+ T cells in acquired aplastic anemia. TCRdb recomputed calls from the reads with MiXCR, one row per CDR3 protein. The repertoire holds roughly 100,000 distinct CDR3 sequences, 55% to 75% seen once, with 65% in the top ten. Input material: sorted CD4+, CD8+, or CD8+CD57+ T cells (not recorded which) from PBMCs. The receptors originated from a human donor with aplastic anemia. The CDR3 runs from the conserved cysteine through the conserved F or W. The D gene is left open where the match is weak. Clone size, where shown, is once, few, many, or a class for clones that have expanded.

-,TRBV20-1,TRBD2,TRBJ2-5,TGCAGTGCTTTGCGGGGGGGGGTTGGATCAAAGACCCAGTACTTC,CSALRGGVGSKTQYF
-,TRBV20-1,TRBD2,TRBJ2-7,TGCAGTGCCGAAGCGGGAGCCCCCTACGAGCAGTACTTC,CSAEAGAPYEQYF
-,TRBV2,-,TRBJ1-2,TGTGCCAGCACCCTACGTCCCTACCAGGTCCCGGATGGCTACACCTTC,CASTLRPYQVPDGYTF
-,TRBV27,TRBD1,TRBJ1-1,TGTGCCAGCAGCCCACGACATGGGACAGGGATCAGGTACACTGAAGCTTTCTTT,CASSPRHGTGIRYTEAFF
-,TRBV2,-,TRBJ2-1,TGTGCCAGCAGTGAAGGTGGGGGGGCCTCCTACAATGAGCAGTTCTTC,CASSEGGGASYNEQFF
many,TRBV7-9,-,TRBJ1-6,TGTGCCAGCAGCCCCCTCGAGGGGTCTTATTCACCCCTCCACTTT,CASSPLEGSYSPLHF
-,TRBV2,-,TRBJ2-5,TGTGCCAGCAGAGTAGAGGTCGGTCCCCAGTACTTC,CASRVEVGPQYF
once,TRBV20-1,-,TRBJ1-2,TGCAGTGCTAGAGAGGGGGGAAACTACACCTTC,CSAREGGNYTF
-,TRBV7-9,TRBD1,TRBJ2-5,TGTGCCAGCAGCTTGGGGGACAGGGGGCTCCAAGAGACCCAGTACTTC,CASSLGDRGLQETQYF
-,TRBV7-3,TRBD1,TRBJ2-7,TGTGCCAGCAGCTCTGGGACAGAAAACTACGAGCAGTACTTC,CASSSGTENYEQYF
-,TRBV10-3,-,TRBJ1-5,TGTGCCATCAGTGAGGGCGGAGGGGACAATAGCAATCAGCCCCAGCATTTT,CAISEGGGDNSNQPQHF
once,TRBV24-1,-,TRBJ2-3,TGTGCCACCAGTGATCCCGTAAGGGCAAGTGCGCAGTATTTT,CATSDPVRASAQYF
-,TRBV7-2,TRBD2,TRBJ2-5,TGTGCCAGCAGCTTAGGACTAGCGGGAGGGCCAAAGACCCAGTACTTC,CASSLGLAGGPKTQYF
few,TRBV20-1,-,TRBJ2-7,TGCAGTGCTCTGAGGGGATACGAGCAGTACTTC,CSALRGYEQYF
few,TRBV7-2,TRBD2,TRBJ2-1,TGTGCCAGCAGCTCTAGCGGGATTCGGTACAATGAGCAGTTCTTC,CASSSSGIRYNEQFF
-,TRBV20-1,TRBD2,TRBJ2-3,TGCAGTGCTTGGCCCGGGACTAGCTCCCCAGATACGCAGTATTTT,CSAWPGTSSPDTQYF
once,TRBV2,-,TRBJ1-1,TGTGCCAGCACAGACCGGGCCCCTTGGGACACTGAAGCTTTCTTT,CASTDRAPWDTEAFF
once,TRBV5-1,TRBD1,TRBJ2-7,TGCGCCAGCAGCTCGAGGGGACAGGGGAATTCCTACGAGCAGTACTTC,CASSSRGQGNSYEQYF
-,TRBV20-1,-,TRBJ2-5,TGCAGTGCCCAGCCCAAGGGGGGAACCCAAGAGACCCAGTACTTC,CSAQPKGGTQETQYF
-,TRBV6-1,-,TRBJ2-7,TGTGCCAGCGAACCCGCGGCCGGAGAGCAGTACTTC,CASEPAAGEQYF
-,TRBV10-3,-,TRBJ2-7,TGTGCCATCAGCTCGACAGGCCGCCTCTACGAGCAGTACTTC,CAISSTGRLYEQYF
many,TRBV10-2,-,TRBJ1-1,TGCGCCAGCAGTGGTGCCACTGAAGCTTTCTTT,CASSGATEAFF
-,TRBV7-8,-,TRBJ1-5,TGTGCCAGCAGCTTATGGGGGGATCAGCCCCAGCATTTT,CASSLWGDQPQHF
-,TRBV15,-,TRBJ2-3,TGTGCCACCAGCACAGGGATAAGCACAGATACGCAGTATTTT,CATSTGISTDTQYF
-,TRBV2,TRBD2,TRBJ2-7,TGTGCCAGCAGTCTGACTAGCGGGATATACGAGCAGTACTTC,CASSLTSGIYEQYF
-,TRBV7-7,-,TRBJ2-3,TGTGCTAGCAGCGCTAAAGTCCCAGATACGCAGTATTTT,CASSAKVPDTQYF
-,TRBV20-1,-,TRBJ2-7,TGCAGTGCTAGCGCGCCGGATCGTCACTACGAGCAGTACTTC,CSASAPDRHYEQYF
few,TRBV24-1,-,TRBJ1-2,TGTGCCACCAGAGACAGATTTTATGGCTACACCTTC,CATRDRFYGYTF
-,TRBV2,-,TRBJ2-1,TGTGCCAGTACCGCCCATGACAATGAGCAGTTCTTC,CASTAHDNEQFF
-,TRBV7-2,-,TRBJ2-7,TGTGCCAGCAGCAAGGACAGTCGCTCCTACGAGCAGTACTTC,CASSKDSRSYEQYF
-,TRBV2,-,TRBJ1-1,TGTGCCAGCAGTGACGGGGGCATGAACACTGAAGCTTTCTTT,CASSDGGMNTEAFF
-,TRBV7-9,-,TRBJ1-5,TGTGCCAGCAGCCCCACAGGGTCGGGTCAGCCCCAGCATTTT,CASSPTGSGQPQHF
-,TRBV18,-,TRBJ2-7,TGTGCCAGCTCACCAAATCCAGGCTACGAGCAGTACTTC,CASSPNPGYEQYF
-,TRBV2,-,TRBJ1-5,TGTGCCAGCAAGGGTAGCAGCAATCAGCCCCAGCATTTT,CASKGSSNQPQHF
-,TRBV29-1,TRBD1,TRBJ2-7,TGCAGCGTTGAAAGGGGACAGCCCTACGAGCAGTACTTC,CSVERGQPYEQYF
-,TRBV2,-,TRBJ1-6,TGTGCCAACAAAAATACCGGCGATTCACCCCTCCACTTT,CANKNTGDSPLHF